Listed below are T cell receptor beta chains from one sample, sequenced in a study of shared clonotypes between healthy human individuals. The table came from immunoSEQ multiplex PCR; TCRdb's copy has only in-frame clones and leaves some out. In the table there are 1.5 million to 2.5 million clones, around 96% of which are singletons. The sequenced sample was naive CD8+ T cells sorted from blood. The receptors come from a man in his late teens or twenties in good health. Both conserved end residues are part of each CDR3. A D gene is named only where the DNA matches it firmly. Clone size, where shown, is once, few, many, or a class for clones that have expanded.

V: TRBV6-5; J: TRBJ1-4; D: -; size: -; CDR3: CASSYERASGEKLFF; DNA: TGTGCCAGCAGTTACGAACGGGCATCAGGAGAAAAACTGTTTTTT
V: TRBV11-2; J: TRBJ2-4; D: -; size: -; CDR3: CASSLVLGAKNIQYF; DNA: TGTGCCAGCAGCTTAGTCCTAGGGGCCAAAAACATTCAGTACTTC
V: TRBV28; J: TRBJ1-4; D: -; size: -; CDR3: CASSPTDEGQGEKLFF; DNA: TGTGCCAGCAGTCCCACGGACGAGGGACAAGGGGAAAAACTGTTTTTT
V: TRBV28; J: TRBJ2-3; D: TRBD2; size: -; CDR3: CASSDFSGATDTQYF; DNA: TGTGCCAGCAGTGACTTTAGCGGGGCCACAGATACGCAGTATTTT
V: TRBV27; J: TRBJ2-7; D: -; size: -; CDR3: CASSLKGQSYEQYF; DNA: TGTGCCAGCAGCCTAAAGGGACAATCCTACGAGCAGTACTTC
V: TRBV7-2; J: TRBJ2-3; D: -; size: once; CDR3: CASSSREGRSDTQYF; DNA: TGTGCCAGCAGTTCCCGTGAAGGGAGGTCAGATACGCAGTATTTT
V: TRBV4-1; J: TRBJ1-4; D: -; size: -; CDR3: CASSQGIQGLANEKLFF; DNA: TGCGCCAGCAGCCAAGGTATCCAGGGTTTAGCTAATGAAAAACTGTTTTTT
V: TRBV30; J: TRBJ2-7; D: -; size: -; CDR3: CAWTATGSYEQYF; DNA: TGTGCCTGGACCGCTACAGGTTCCTACGAGCAGTACTTC
V: TRBV6-5; J: TRBJ2-5; D: TRBD2; size: -; CDR3: CASSSWTSGGKETQYF; DNA: TGTGCCAGCAGTTCCTGGACTAGCGGGGGGAAAGAGACCCAGTACTTC
V: TRBV4-3; J: TRBJ2-7; D: TRBD2; size: -; CDR3: CASSPGTSGSLDEQYF; DNA: TGCGCCAGCAGCCCTGGGACTAGCGGGAGTCTAGACGAGCAGTACTTC
V: TRBV7-8; J: TRBJ2-7; D: TRBD1; size: -; CDR3: CASEFGQGQTYEQYF; DNA: TGTGCCAGCGAATTTGGACAGGGACAGACTTACGAGCAGTACTTC
V: TRBV14; J: TRBJ2-5; D: -; size: -; CDR3: CASSRWTGETQYF; DNA: TGTGCCAGCAGTCGCTGGACTGGGGAGACCCAGTACTTC
V: TRBV15; J: TRBJ2-7; D: -; size: -; CDR3: CATSRDFGPSRGEQYF; DNA: TGTGCCACCAGCAGAGATTTTGGACCTTCCAGGGGCGAGCAGTACTTC
V: TRBV5-4; J: TRBJ2-7; D: -; size: -; CDR3: CASSLGGGNEQYF; DNA: TGTGCCAGCAGCTTGGGCGGGGGCAACGAGCAGTACTTC
V: TRBV19; J: TRBJ2-7; D: TRBD2; size: once; CDR3: CASSIESGVSYEQYF; DNA: TGTGCCAGTAGTATAGAAAGCGGGGTCTCCTACGAGCAGTACTTC
V: TRBV5-1; J: TRBJ2-2; D: -; size: -; CDR3: CASSPISDGAGELFF; DNA: TGCGCCAGCAGTCCCATTTCCGACGGGGCCGGGGAGCTGTTTTTT
V: TRBV7-9; J: TRBJ2-7; D: -; size: -; CDR3: CASSQVGERPYEQYF; DNA: TGTGCCAGCAGCCAGGTAGGGGAGCGCCCCTACGAGCAGTACTTC
V: TRBV10-1; J: TRBJ1-1; D: -; size: -; CDR3: CASSDTGHWAEAFF; DNA: TGCGCCAGCAGCGACACGGGTCATTGGGCTGAAGCTTTCTTT
V: TRBV5-6; J: TRBJ1-5; D: TRBD1; size: -; CDR3: CASSGDRGLHQHF; DNA: TGTGCCAGCAGCGGGGACAGGGGGCTGCACCAGCATTTT
V: TRBV4-1; J: TRBJ2-1; D: -; size: -; CDR3: CASSQDPGFFYNEQFF; DNA: TGCGCCAGCAGCCAAGACCCGGGGTTCTTTTACAATGAGCAGTTCTTC
V: TRBV27; J: TRBJ2-1; D: -; size: -; CDR3: CASSLGQGYWNEQFF; DNA: TGTGCCAGCAGTTTAGGTCAGGGGTATTGGAATGAGCAGTTCTTC
V: TRBV13; J: TRBJ1-1; D: TRBD1; size: once; CDR3: CASSLAWDSKAFF; DNA: TGTGCCAGCAGCTTAGCCTGGGACAGTAAAGCTTTCTTT
V: TRBV18; J: TRBJ2-2; D: TRBD2; size: few; CDR3: CASSPGVAGPTGELFF; DNA: TGTGCCAGCTCACCAGGCGTAGCGGGGCCAACTGGGGAGCTGTTTTTT
V: TRBV6-1; J: TRBJ2-5; D: TRBD1; size: -; CDR3: CASSARTGLAETQYF; DNA: TGTGCCAGCAGTGCCCGGACAGGGCTGGCGGAGACCCAGTACTTC
V: TRBV5-4; J: TRBJ2-1; D: TRBD1; size: -; CDR3: CASSFVRGQGNEQFF; DNA: TGTGCCAGCAGCTTCGTAAGGGGGCAGGGAAATGAGCAGTTCTTC
V: TRBV4-2; J: TRBJ1-5; D: -; size: -; CDR3: CASSQEAGAYSNQPQHF; DNA: TGTGCCAGCAGCCAAGAGGCAGGGGCCTATAGCAATCAGCCCCAGCATTTT
V: TRBV28; J: TRBJ1-1; D: -; size: -; CDR3: CASTSAQGDTEAFF; DNA: TGTGCCAGCACCTCCGCCCAGGGTGACACTGAAGCTTTCTTT
V: TRBV6-6; J: TRBJ2-7; D: -; size: -; CDR3: CASSTGRGKDEQYF; DNA: TGTGCCAGCAGTACAGGGAGGGGCAAGGACGAGCAGTACTTC
V: TRBV19; J: TRBJ1-5; D: -; size: -; CDR3: CASTPERGQGQPQHF; DNA: TGTGCCAGTACCCCGGAGCGCGGTCAGGGGCAGCCCCAGCATTTT
V: TRBV4-1; J: TRBJ2-5; D: TRBD2; size: -; CDR3: CASSRAGNPQETQYF; DNA: TGCGCCAGCAGCCGAGCGGGGAACCCTCAAGAGACCCAGTACTTC
V: TRBV7-9; J: TRBJ1-1; D: -; size: -; CDR3: CASTPDRFTEAFF; DNA: TGTGCCAGCACCCCGGACCGTTTCACTGAAGCTTTCTTT
V: TRBV25-1; J: TRBJ2-5; D: TRBD2; size: -; CDR3: CASSEWEGRETQYF; DNA: TGTGCCAGCAGTGAATGGGAGGGGAGAGAGACCCAGTACTTC
V: TRBV10-1; J: TRBJ2-1; D: -; size: -; CDR3: CASSESGGDNEQFF; DNA: TGCGCCAGCAGTGAGTCGGGCGGAGACAATGAGCAGTTCTTC
V: TRBV29-1; J: TRBJ2-7; D: -; size: -; CDR3: CSVDSGEEQYF; DNA: TGCAGCGTTGACTCAGGAGAGGAGCAGTACTTC
V: TRBV7-6; J: TRBJ2-3; D: -; size: -; CDR3: CASSSTPAGTDTQYF; DNA: TGTGCCAGCAGCTCAACTCCGGCCGGCACAGATACGCAGTATTTT
V: TRBV14; J: TRBJ1-6; D: TRBD1; size: -; CDR3: CASSPIGGQGNSPLHF; DNA: TGTGCCAGCAGCCCGATCGGGGGACAGGGTAATTCACCCCTCCACTTT
V: TRBV5-6; J: TRBJ1-2; D: -; size: -; CDR3: CASSLTAVYGYTF; DNA: TGTGCCAGCAGCTTGACCGCAGTGTATGGCTACACCTTC
V: TRBV5-6; J: TRBJ2-1; D: TRBD2; size: -; CDR3: CASSLMLAGGPLDEQFF; DNA: TGTGCCAGCAGCTTGATGCTAGCGGGAGGGCCTCTGGATGAGCAGTTCTTC
V: TRBV4-3; J: TRBJ1-1; D: TRBD1; size: -; CDR3: CASSRGQGTNTEAFF; DNA: TGCGCCAGCAGCCGAGGACAGGGGACGAACACTGAAGCTTTCTTT
V: TRBV6-5; J: TRBJ1-4; D: -; size: -; CDR3: CASSAQGNEKLFF; DNA: TGTGCCAGCAGTGCGCAGGGGAATGAAAAACTGTTTTTT
V: TRBV7-2; J: TRBJ2-7; D: -; size: -; CDR3: CASSLSTSYEQYF; DNA: TGTGCCAGCAGCTTATCTACATCCTACGAGCAGTACTTC
V: TRBV7-7; J: TRBJ2-5; D: -; size: -; CDR3: CASRKRAGETQYF; DNA: TGTGCTAGCAGGAAACGGGCGGGGGAGACCCAGTACTTC
V: TRBV7-9; J: TRBJ2-2; D: TRBD1; size: -; CDR3: CASSLGAGGRRTGELFF; DNA: TGTGCCAGCAGCTTAGGGGCAGGGGGTCGGAGAACCGGGGAGCTGTTTTTT
V: TRBV4-1; J: TRBJ2-7; D: -; size: -; CDR3: CASSQEQGEFSYEQYF; DNA: TGCGCCAGCAGCCAAGAGCAGGGTGAGTTTTCCTACGAGCAGTACTTC
V: TRBV30; J: TRBJ2-5; D: TRBD2; size: -; CDR3: CAWDGLAGGPGTQYF; DNA: TGTGCCTGGGACGGACTAGCGGGAGGTCCGGGGACCCAGTACTTC
V: TRBV11-2; J: TRBJ1-4; D: -; size: -; CDR3: CASSLYPDEKLFF; DNA: TGTGCCAGCAGCTTATACCCCGATGAAAAACTGTTTTTT
V: TRBV7-8; J: TRBJ1-5; D: -; size: -; CDR3: CASSLRGTVSNQPQHF; DNA: TGTGCCAGCAGCTTGCGGGGAACGGTCAGCAATCAGCCCCAGCATTTT
V: TRBV15; J: TRBJ1-2; D: TRBD1; size: -; CDR3: CATSMGQGSYGYTF; DNA: TGTGCCACCAGCATGGGACAGGGGAGCTATGGCTACACCTTC
V: TRBV7-6; J: TRBJ2-7; D: TRBD1; size: -; CDR3: CASSSRTGGDEQYF; DNA: TGTGCCAGCAGCTCAAGGACAGGGGGGGACGAGCAGTACTTC
V: TRBV27; J: TRBJ2-1; D: -; size: -; CDR3: CASSPQGSMSSYNEQFF; DNA: TGTGCCAGCAGTCCCCAAGGATCAATGAGCTCCTACAATGAGCAGTTCTTC
V: TRBV30; J: TRBJ1-2; D: -; size: -; CDR3: CAWYTGSGGYGYTF; DNA: TGTGCCTGGTATACCGGATCAGGCGGCTATGGCTACACCTTC
V: TRBV5-1; J: TRBJ2-7; D: TRBD1; size: -; CDR3: CASSYGQGGYEQYF; DNA: TGCGCCAGCAGCTACGGACAGGGAGGCTACGAGCAGTACTTC
V: TRBV9; J: TRBJ1-1; D: TRBD1; size: -; CDR3: CASSSTGTTEAFF; DNA: TGTGCCAGCAGCTCGACAGGGACCACTGAAGCTTTCTTT
V: TRBV5-1; J: TRBJ2-7; D: -; size: -; CDR3: CASSLGGFAYEQYF; DNA: TGCGCCAGCAGCTTGGGGGGCTTCGCCTACGAGCAGTACTTC
V: TRBV2; J: TRBJ1-3; D: TRBD1; size: -; CDR3: CASRATGFVDTIYF; DNA: TGTGCCAGCAGGGCGACAGGGTTTGTAGACACCATATATTTT
V: TRBV6-6; J: TRBJ2-2; D: -; size: -; CDR3: CASSYMAGATGELFF; DNA: TGTGCCAGCAGTTACATGGCAGGCGCTACCGGGGAGCTGTTTTTT
V: TRBV7-9; J: TRBJ2-7; D: -; size: -; CDR3: CASSWRSQGVEEQYF; DNA: TGTGCCAGCAGCTGGCGGTCACAGGGAGTCGAGGAGCAGTACTTC
V: TRBV9; J: TRBJ1-2; D: -; size: -; CDR3: CASTLGLGGDGYTF; DNA: TGTGCCAGCACCCTAGGTTTGGGAGGAGATGGCTACACCTTC
V: TRBV7-8; J: TRBJ1-2; D: TRBD1; size: -; CDR3: CASSSNPGQGIYGYTF; DNA: TGTGCCAGCAGCTCAAACCCGGGACAGGGAATTTATGGCTACACCTTC
V: TRBV7-9; J: TRBJ1-4; D: -; size: -; CDR3: CASSSSAEGFLTNEKLFF; DNA: TGTGCCAGCAGCTCGTCGGCAGAGGGCTTTTTAACTAATGAAAAACTGTTTTTT